This T cell receptor (beta chain) was identified in a study of blood T cell repertoires in COVID-19. As for the study in general: Italy, Spain and the United States were the sources of the convalescent and acute COVID-19 samples. PBMCs, B-cell-depleted T cells, or T cells were the source of the cDNA or gDNA that made up the material.

V lost 8 bases, J lost 6 bases, and 17 bases lay in between. There are 14 residues in the CDR3. From germline, CDR1 is MNHEY and CDR2 SVGEGT. In the original analysis: Quantification of nucleated cells was approximated via reference gene primer amplification. The table came from immunoSEQ multiplex PCR; TCRdb's copy has only in-frame clones and leaves some out. That table furnishes V, J and clone size, whereas the DNA furnished D and trimming. This table holds about 120,000 clones, approximately 88% found once. The rearrangement links TRBV6-2 or TRBV6-3 to TRBJ1-5; TRBD1 might be the D (6 bases). The TCR was taken from a woman in her 70s with acute or convalescent COVID-19. The sequencing input was peripheral blood. The CDR3 is CASRQGLRGQPQHF. The CDR3 bases are TGTGCCAGCCGCCAGGGGTTAAGGGGTCAGCCCCAGCATTTT.